This TCR beta chain is drawn from a study of regulatory T cells in long-lasting Graves disease. This clonotype was seen repeatedly, ten times or more. As to time point: newly diagnosed GD, antithyroid drugs for less than 3 months. The TCR library was made from RNA extracted from PBMCs. Library construction for TCR beta used iRepertoire HTBI primers and Arm-PCR of CDR3 regions. TCRdb reanalysed the multiplex PCR reads using MiXCR and keeps one entry per CDR3 protein. The table includes roughly 400,000 distinct CDR3 sequences, approximately 15% detected once. V lost 0 bases, J lost 6 bases, and 10 bases lay in between. Per the germline V gene, CDR1 is SGHDT and CDR2 is YYEEEE. This CDR3 has 13 amino acids. Another study also made use of these data, one on T cells in Graves' hyperthyroidism and ophthalmopathy.

Sample: peripheral blood mononuclear cells (PBMCs), taken at new diagnosis, from a patient treated with antithyroid drugs. This sequence joins TRBV5-6 and TRBJ2-7; D is ambiguous. This clonotype originated in a woman in her 40s with Graves disease. CDR3 protein: CASSLEGIREQYF. As DNA, the CDR3 is TGTGCCAGCAGCTTGGAAGGGATACGCGAGCAGTACTTC.